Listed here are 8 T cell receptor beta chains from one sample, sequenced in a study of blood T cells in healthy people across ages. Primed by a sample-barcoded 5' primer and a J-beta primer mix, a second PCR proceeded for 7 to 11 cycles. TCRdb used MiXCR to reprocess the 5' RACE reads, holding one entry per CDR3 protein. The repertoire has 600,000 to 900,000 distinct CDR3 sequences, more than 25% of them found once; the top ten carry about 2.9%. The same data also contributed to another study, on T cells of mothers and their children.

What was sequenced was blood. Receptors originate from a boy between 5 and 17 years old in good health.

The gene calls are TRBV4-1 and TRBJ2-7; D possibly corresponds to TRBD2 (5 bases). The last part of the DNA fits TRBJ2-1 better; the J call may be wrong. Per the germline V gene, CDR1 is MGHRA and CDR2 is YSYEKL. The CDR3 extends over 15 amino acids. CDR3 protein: CASSQDILALDEQFF. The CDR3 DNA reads TGCGCCAGCAGCCAAGATATCTTAGCGTTGGATGAGCAGTTCTTC.

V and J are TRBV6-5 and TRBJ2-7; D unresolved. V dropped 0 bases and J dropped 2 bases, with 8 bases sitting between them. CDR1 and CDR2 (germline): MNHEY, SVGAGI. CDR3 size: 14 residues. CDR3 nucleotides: TGTGCCAGCAGTTACTCCCGGTGGGCCTACGAGCAGTACTTC. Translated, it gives CASSYSRWAYEQYF.

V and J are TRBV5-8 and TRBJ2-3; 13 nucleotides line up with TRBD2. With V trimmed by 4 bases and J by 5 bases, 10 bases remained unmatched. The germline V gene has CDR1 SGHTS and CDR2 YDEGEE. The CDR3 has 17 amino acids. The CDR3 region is CASSALLAGGPRDTQYF. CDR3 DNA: TGTGCCAGCAGCGCCCTACTAGCGGGGGGGCCAAGAGATACGCAGTATTTT.

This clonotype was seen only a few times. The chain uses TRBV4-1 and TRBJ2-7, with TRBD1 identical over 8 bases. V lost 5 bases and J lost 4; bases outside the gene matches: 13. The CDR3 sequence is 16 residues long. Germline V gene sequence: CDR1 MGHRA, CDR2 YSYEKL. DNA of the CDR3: TGCGCCAGCAGCTTCGGACAGGGCCCCAGTCAGTACGAGCAGTACTTC. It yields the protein CASSFGQGPSQYEQYF.

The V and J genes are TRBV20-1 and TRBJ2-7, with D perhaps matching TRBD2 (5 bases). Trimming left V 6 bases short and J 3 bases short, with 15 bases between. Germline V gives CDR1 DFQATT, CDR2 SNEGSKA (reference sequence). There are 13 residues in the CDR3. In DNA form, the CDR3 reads TGCAGTGCCCGCAGTCCTACTAGCTACGAGCAGTACTTC. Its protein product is CSARSPTSYEQYF.

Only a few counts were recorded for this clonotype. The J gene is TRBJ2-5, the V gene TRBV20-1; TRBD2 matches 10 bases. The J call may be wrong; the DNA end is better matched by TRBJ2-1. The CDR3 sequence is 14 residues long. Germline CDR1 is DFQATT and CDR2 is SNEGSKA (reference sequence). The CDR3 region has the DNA TGCAGTGCTAGAGGACTAGCGGGTTCGAATGAGCAGTTCTTC. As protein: CSARGLAGSNEQFF.

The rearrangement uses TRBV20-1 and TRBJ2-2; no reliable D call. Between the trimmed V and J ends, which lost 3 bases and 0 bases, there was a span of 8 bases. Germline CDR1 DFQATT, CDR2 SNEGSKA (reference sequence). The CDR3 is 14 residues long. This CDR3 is CSARSVTNTGELFF. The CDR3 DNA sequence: TGCAGTGCTAGGTCCGTCACGAACACCGGGGAGCTGTTTTTT.

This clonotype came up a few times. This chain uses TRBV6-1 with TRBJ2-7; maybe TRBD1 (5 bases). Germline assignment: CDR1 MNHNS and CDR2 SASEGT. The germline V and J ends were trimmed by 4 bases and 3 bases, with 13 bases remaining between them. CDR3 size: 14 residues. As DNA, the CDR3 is TGTGCCAGCAGTGGGGGCGGTAAGGGCTACGAGCAGTACTTC. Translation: CASSGGGKGYEQYF.